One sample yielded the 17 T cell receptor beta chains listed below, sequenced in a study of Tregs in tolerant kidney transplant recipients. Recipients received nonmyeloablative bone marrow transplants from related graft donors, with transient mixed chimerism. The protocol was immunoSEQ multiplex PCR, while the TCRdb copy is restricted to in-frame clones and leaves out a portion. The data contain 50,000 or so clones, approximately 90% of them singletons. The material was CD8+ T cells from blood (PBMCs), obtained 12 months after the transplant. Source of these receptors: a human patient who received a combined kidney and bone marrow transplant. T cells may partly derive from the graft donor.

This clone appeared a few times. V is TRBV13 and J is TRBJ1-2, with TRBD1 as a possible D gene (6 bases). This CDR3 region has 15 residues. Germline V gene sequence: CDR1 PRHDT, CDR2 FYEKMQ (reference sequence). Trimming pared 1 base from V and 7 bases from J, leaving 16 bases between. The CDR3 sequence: CASSLDTPGDSGYTF. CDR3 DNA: TGTGCCAGCAGCTTAGATACCCCAGGGGATAGTGGCTACACCTTC.

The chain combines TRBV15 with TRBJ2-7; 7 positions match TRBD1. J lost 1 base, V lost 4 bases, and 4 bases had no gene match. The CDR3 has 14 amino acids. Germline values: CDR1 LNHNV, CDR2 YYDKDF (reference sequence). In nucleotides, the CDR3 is TGTGCCACCAGCAAGGGGGCTGGGTCCTACGAGCAGTACTTC. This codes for CATSKGAGSYEQYF.

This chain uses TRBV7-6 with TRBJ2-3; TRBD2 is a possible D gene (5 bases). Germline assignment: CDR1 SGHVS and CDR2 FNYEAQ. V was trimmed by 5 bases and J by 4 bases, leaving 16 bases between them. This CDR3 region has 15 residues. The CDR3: CASSQNVRGPDTQYF. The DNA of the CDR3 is TGTGCCAGCAGCCAAAATGTCCGGGGTCCAGATACGCAGTATTTT.

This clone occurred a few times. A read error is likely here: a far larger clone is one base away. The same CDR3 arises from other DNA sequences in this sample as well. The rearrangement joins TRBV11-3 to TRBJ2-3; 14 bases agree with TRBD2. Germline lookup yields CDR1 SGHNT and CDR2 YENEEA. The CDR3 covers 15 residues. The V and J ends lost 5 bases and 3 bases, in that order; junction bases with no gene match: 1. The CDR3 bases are TGTGCCAGCAGCCGACTAGCGGGGGGGACAGATACGCAGTATTTT. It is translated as CASSRLAGGTDTQYF.

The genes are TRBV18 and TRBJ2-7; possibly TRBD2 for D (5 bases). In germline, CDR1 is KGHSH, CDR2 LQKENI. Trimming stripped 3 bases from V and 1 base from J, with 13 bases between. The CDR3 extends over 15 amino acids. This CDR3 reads CASSPWAGGSYEQYF. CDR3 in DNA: TGTGCCAGCTCACCGTGGGCAGGCGGGTCCTACGAGCAGTACTTC.

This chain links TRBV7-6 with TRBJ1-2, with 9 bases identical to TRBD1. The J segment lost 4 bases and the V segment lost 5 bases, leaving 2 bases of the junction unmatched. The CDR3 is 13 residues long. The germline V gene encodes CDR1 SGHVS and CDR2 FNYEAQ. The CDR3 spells CASSLGQGYGYTF. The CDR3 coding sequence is TGTGCCAGCAGCCTGGGACAGGGCTATGGCTACACCTTC.

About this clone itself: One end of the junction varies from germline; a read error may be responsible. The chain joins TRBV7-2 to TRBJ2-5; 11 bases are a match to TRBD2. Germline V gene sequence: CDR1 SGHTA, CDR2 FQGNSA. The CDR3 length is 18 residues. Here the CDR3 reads CASSRRLLAGELAETRYF. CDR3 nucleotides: TGTGCCAGCAGCCGCCGATTACTAGCGGGAGAGTTAGCAGAGACCCGGTACTTC.

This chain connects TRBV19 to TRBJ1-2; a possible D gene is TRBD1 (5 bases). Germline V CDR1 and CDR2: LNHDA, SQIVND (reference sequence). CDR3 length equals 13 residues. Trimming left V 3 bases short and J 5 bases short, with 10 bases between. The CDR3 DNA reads TGTGCCAGTAGTATCGGGGGAGGTTATGGCTACACCTTC. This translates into CASSIGGGYGYTF.

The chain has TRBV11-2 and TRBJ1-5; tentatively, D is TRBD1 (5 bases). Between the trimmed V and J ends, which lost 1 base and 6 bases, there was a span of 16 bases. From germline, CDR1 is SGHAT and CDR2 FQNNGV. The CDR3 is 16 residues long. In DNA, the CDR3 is TGTGCCAGCAGCTTAGGGCCCCGGGACGGGAGTCAGCCCCAGCATTTT. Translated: CASSLGPRDGSQPQHF.

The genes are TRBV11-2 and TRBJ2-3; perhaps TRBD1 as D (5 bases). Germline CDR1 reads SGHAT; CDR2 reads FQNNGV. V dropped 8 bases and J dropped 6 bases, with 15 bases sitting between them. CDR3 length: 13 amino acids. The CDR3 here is CASSDSPRDTQYF. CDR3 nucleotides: TGTGCCAGCTCTGACAGCCCCAGGGATACGCAGTATTTT.

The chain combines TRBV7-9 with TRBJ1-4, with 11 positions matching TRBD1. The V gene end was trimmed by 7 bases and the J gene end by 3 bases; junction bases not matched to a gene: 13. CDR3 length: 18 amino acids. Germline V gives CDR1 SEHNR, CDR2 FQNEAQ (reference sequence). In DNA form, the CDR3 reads TGTGCCAGCACCCCGGGACAGGGGGATTTTAGAGCTAATGAAAAACTGTTTTTT. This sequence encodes CASTPGQGDFRANEKLFF.

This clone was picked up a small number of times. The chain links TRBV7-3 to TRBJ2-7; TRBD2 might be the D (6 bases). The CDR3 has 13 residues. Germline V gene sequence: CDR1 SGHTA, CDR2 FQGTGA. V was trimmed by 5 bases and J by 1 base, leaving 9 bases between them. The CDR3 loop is CASSDGLSYEQYF. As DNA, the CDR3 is TGTGCCAGCAGCGACGGACTATCCTACGAGCAGTACTTC.

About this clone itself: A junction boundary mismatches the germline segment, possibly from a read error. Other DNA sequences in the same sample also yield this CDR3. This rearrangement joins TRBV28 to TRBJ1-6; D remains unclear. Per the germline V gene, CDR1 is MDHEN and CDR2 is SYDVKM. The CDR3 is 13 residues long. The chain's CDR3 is CASSLRLNSPLHF. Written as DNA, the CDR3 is TGTGCCAGCAGTCTACGCCTTAATTCCCCCCTCCACTTT.

The CDR3 is CASSHWDRGYEQYF. The CDR3 nucleotides read TGCGCCAGCAGCCACTGGGACAGGGGGTACGAGCAGTACTTC. The chain uses TRBV4-3 and TRBJ2-7, with 11 bases identical to TRBD1. CDR1 and CDR2 (germline): LGHNA, YSLEER. The CDR3 is made up of 14 amino acids. J lost 4 bases, V lost 3 bases, and 2 bases had no gene match.

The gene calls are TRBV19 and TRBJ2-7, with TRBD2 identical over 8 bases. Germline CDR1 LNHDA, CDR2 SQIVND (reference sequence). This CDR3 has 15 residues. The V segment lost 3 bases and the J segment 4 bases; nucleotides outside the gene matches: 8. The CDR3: CASSMGGLDGYEQYF. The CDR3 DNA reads TGTGCCAGTAGTATGGGGGGACTAGACGGTTACGAGCAGTACTTC.

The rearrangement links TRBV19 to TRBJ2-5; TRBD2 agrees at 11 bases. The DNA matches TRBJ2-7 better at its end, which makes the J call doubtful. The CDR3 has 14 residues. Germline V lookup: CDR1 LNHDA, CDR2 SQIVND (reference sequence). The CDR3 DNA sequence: TGTGCCAGTAGTCATAGCGGGAGGGCCTACGAGCAGTACTTC. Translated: CASSHSGRAYEQYF.

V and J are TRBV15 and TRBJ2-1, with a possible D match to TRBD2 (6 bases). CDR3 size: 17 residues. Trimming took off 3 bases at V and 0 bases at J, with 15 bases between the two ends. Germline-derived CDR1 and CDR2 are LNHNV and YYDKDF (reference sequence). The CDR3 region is CATSSRRDPSSYNEQFF. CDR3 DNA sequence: TGTGCCACCAGCAGTCGGAGGGACCCTAGCTCCTACAATGAGCAGTTCTTC. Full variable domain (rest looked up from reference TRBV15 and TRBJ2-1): DAMVIQNPRYQVTQFGKPVTLSCSQTLNHNVMYWYQQKSSQAPKLLFHYYDKDFNNEADTPDNFQSRRPNTSFCFLDIRSPGLGDTAMYLCATSSRRDPSSYNEQFFGPGTRLTVL.